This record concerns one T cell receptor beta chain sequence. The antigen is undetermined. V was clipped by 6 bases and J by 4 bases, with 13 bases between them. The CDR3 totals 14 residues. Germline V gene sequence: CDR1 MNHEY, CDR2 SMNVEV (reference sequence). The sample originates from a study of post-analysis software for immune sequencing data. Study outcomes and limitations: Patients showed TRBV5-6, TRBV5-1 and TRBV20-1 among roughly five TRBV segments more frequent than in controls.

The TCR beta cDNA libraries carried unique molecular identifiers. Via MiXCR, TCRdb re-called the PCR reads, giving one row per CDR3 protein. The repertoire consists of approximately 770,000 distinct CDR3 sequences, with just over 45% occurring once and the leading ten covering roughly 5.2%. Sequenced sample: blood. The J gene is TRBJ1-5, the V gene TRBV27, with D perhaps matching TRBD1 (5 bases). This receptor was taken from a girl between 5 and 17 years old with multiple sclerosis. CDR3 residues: CASRAGTSNQPQHF. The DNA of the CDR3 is TGTGCCAGCAGGGCCGGGACTTCGAATCAGCCCCAGCATTTT.